The 28 T cell receptor beta chains below were found in one sample sequenced in a study of blood T cell repertoires in COVID-19. The table came from immunoSEQ multiplex PCR; TCRdb's copy has only in-frame clones and leaves some out. The sample has around 43,000 clones, approximately 80% seen once. The sample comprised peripheral blood. Receptors were obtained from a man in his sixties or seventies with acute or convalescent COVID-19.

V usage is TRBV7-2 and J usage is TRBJ2-3; tentative D call: TRBD1 (6 bases). V gave up 1 base and J gave up 5 bases, with 22 bases separating them. The CDR3 consists of 18 residues. The V gene's germline CDR1 is SGHTA and CDR2 FQGNSA. The CDR3 DNA is TGTGCCAGCAGCTTAGTTTCTTCTGGTGGGGGCCCGTTAGATACGCAGTATTTT. Translation gives CASSLVSSGGGPLDTQYF. Combining the CDR3 with reference TRBV7-2 and TRBJ2-3 gives the whole variable domain GAGVSQSPSNKVTEKGKDVELRCDPISGHTALYWYRQSLGQGLEFLIYFQGNSAPDKSGLPSDRFSAERTGGSVSTLTIQRTQQEDSAVYLCASSLVSSGGGPLDTQYFGPGTRLTVL.

The chain carries TRBV11-2 and TRBJ1-4; 8 bases are a match to TRBD1. V trimming: 5 bases; J trimming: 8 bases; junction bases outside the gene matches: 7. This CDR3 is built from 14 residues. Germline CDR1 is SGHAT and CDR2 is FQNNGV. The DNA of the CDR3 is TGTGCCAGCAGCCCCGACAGGGGTCCAGAAAAACTGTTTTTT. This codes for CASSPDRGPEKLFF.

The J gene is TRBJ2-5, the V gene TRBV2; a possible D gene is TRBD1 (6 bases). V was cut by 5 bases and J by 1 base, with 11 bases left in between. The CDR3 contains 14 residues. Germline V gene sequence: CDR1 SNHLY, CDR2 FYNNEI. CDR3 nucleotide sequence: TGTGCCAGCAGTAGGGACAAAAGCCAAGAGACCCAGTACTTC. Its protein product is CASSRDKSQETQYF.

V and J are TRBV7-9 and TRBJ1-1, with D unresolved. The CDR3 spans 16 residues. Germline V gives CDR1 SEHNR, CDR2 FQNEAQ (reference sequence). V shed 6 bases and J shed 4 bases, with 21 bases lying between them. CDR3 sequence (DNA): TGTGCCAGCAGTCAAAACCGAGACGGGGATCCCACTGAAGCTTTCTTT. Protein sequence: CASSQNRDGDPTEAFF.

The chain recombines TRBV5-1 with TRBJ2-1, with D possibly matching TRBD2 (6 bases). CDR1 is SGHRS and CDR2 is YFSETQ in the germline V gene. Trimming removed 6 bases from V and 1 base from J, with 17 bases in between. The CDR3 has 16 residues. The CDR3 spells CASNLGTGDSYNEQFF. CDR3 in DNA: TGCGCCAGCAACTTAGGGACGGGAGATTCCTACAATGAGCAGTTCTTC.

The gene calls are TRBV27 and TRBJ2-7; 9 positions agree with TRBD1. The V gene end was trimmed by 7 bases and the J gene end by 3 bases; junction bases not matched to a gene: 7. The germline V gene has CDR1 MNHEY and CDR2 SMNVEV (reference sequence). The CDR3 spans 14 residues. The CDR3 DNA is TGTGCCAGCATCAGCCGGGGACAGGGCTACGAGCAGTACTTC. Amino acids: CASISRGQGYEQYF.

V is TRBV24-1 and J is TRBJ1-1; 7 nucleotides align to TRBD1. This CDR3 contains 10 residues. Germline trimming cut 5 bases from V and 10 bases from J; bases unmatched to any gene: 0. Germline-derived CDR1 and CDR2 are KGHDR and SFDVKD. The CDR3 DNA sequence: TGTGCCACCAGTGCAGGGGGAGCTTTCTTT. Translated: CATSAGGAFF.

CDR3 DNA sequence: TGTGCCAGCAGCCAAGAGAGCCCGCGACAGGGTTATGGCTACACCTTC. Its protein product is CASSQESPRQGYGYTF. J is TRBJ1-2 and V is TRBV4-2; 7 bases are shared with TRBD1. V trimming: 0 bases; J trimming: 5 bases; junction bases outside the gene matches: 9. CDR1 LGHNA and CDR2 YNFKEQ come from the germline V gene. This CDR3 spans 16 amino acids.

The chain uses TRBV19 and TRBJ1-6; TRBD1 aligns across 7 bases. The germline V gene has CDR1 LNHDA and CDR2 SQIVND (reference sequence). Unmatched junction bases numbered 7, after V lost 1 base and J lost 7 bases. The CDR3 has 16 amino acids. CDR3 region: CASSIGDRAANSPLHF. The CDR3 DNA follows: TGTGCCAGTAGTATAGGGGACAGAGCCGCAAATTCACCCCTCCACTTT.

This clone appeared a single time. The chain carries TRBV10-3 and TRBJ1-5; no reliable D call. Trimming stripped 0 bases from V and 4 bases from J, with 7 bases between. This CDR3 has 14 amino acids. Germline assignment: CDR1 ENHRY and CDR2 SYGVKD. The CDR3 nucleotides read TGTGCCATCAGTGAGTCGGAGAGAAATCAGCCCCAGCATTTT. This gives the protein CAISESERNQPQHF.

This clone was found a few times. The chain is built from TRBV25-1 and TRBJ2-2; D is perhaps TRBD2 (6 bases). The CDR3 spans 14 residues. Germline assignment: CDR1 MGHDK and CDR2 SYGVNS. V was clipped by 4 bases and J by 3 bases, with 9 bases between them. The CDR3 reads CASSVGGDTGELFF. Here the CDR3 DNA reads TGTGCCAGCAGTGTTGGAGGGGACACCGGGGAGCTGTTTTTT.

This sequence joins TRBV13 and TRBJ2-7; 7 bases align to TRBD2. V lost 0 bases and J lost 5; bases outside the gene matches: 10. The CDR3 is made up of 16 amino acids. The V gene's germline CDR1 is PRHDT and CDR2 FYEKMQ (reference sequence). In DNA, the CDR3 is TGTGCCAGCAGCTTAGGCTGGACTAGGGGTAAGCACGAGCAGTACTTC. It codes for CASSLGWTRGKHEQYF.

CDR3: CAWSVPPGFLPDMNTEAFF. The CDR3 bases are TGTGCCTGGAGTGTTCCCCCGGGGTTTCTCCCTGATATGAACACTGAAGCTTTCTTT. The chain links TRBV30 to TRBJ1-1; the D is unclear. The germline V gene encodes CDR1 GTSNPN and CDR2 SVGIG (reference sequence). Trimming removed 0 bases at V and 0 bases at J, with 23 bases between. There are 19 residues in the CDR3.

V is TRBV5-1 and J is TRBJ2-5, with D possibly TRBD2 on 6 matching bases. The CDR3 sequence is 13 residues long. Trimming took 4 bases from V and 3 from J, leaving 10 bases between them. Germline-derived CDR1 and CDR2 are SGHRS and YFSETQ. The CDR3 DNA sequence: TGCGCCAGCAGCCAGGACTATAAAGAGACCCAGTACTTC. This gives the protein CASSQDYKETQYF. The variable domain in full, with the rest retrieved from reference TRBV5-1 and TRBJ2-5, is KAGVTQTPRYLIKTRGQQVTLSCSPISGHRSVSWYQQTPGQGLQFLFEYFSETQRNKGNFPGRFSGRQFSNSRSEMNVSTLELGDSALYLCASSQDYKETQYFGPGTRLLVL.

The chain combines TRBV4-3 with TRBJ1-2; TRBD1 agrees at 10 bases. The germline gives CDR1 LGHNA, CDR2 YSLEER. Germline trimming cut 0 bases from V and 7 bases from J; bases unmatched to any gene: 2. The CDR3 loop spans 14 amino acids. The CDR3, as DNA: TGCGCCAGCAGCCAAGAGGGGGACAGGGGTGGCTACACCTTC. This gives the protein CASSQEGDRGGYTF.

CDR3 nucleotides: TGTGCCAGCTCCCTCAGACTTGGGGAGACCCAGTACTTC. Residues: CASSLRLGETQYF. The V gene is TRBV18, the J gene TRBJ2-5; D remains ambiguous. V dropped 6 bases and J dropped 5 bases, with 13 bases sitting between them. The CDR3 contains 13 residues. From germline, CDR1 is KGHSH and CDR2 LQKENI.

This clone has only one observation. The J gene is TRBJ1-1, the V gene TRBV2; D ambiguous. V was shortened by 8 bases and J by 1 base, with 11 bases between the two germline ends. CDR1 is SNHLY and CDR2 is FYNNEI in the germline V gene. CDR3 length: 13 amino acids. CDR3 nucleotides: TGTGCCAGCCTTACGGCAGGGAACACTGAAGCTTTCTTT. This gives the protein CASLTAGNTEAFF.

The CDR3 nucleotides are TGTGCCAGCAGCCAAACGACAGGGTCGGGCTATGGCTACACCTTC. Translation gives CASSQTTGSGYGYTF. This chain connects TRBV11-2 to TRBJ1-2; 7 nucleotides match TRBD1. There are 15 residues in the CDR3. The germline gives CDR1 SGHAT, CDR2 FQNNGV. V shed 5 bases and J 4 bases; nucleotides not matched to a gene: 10.

The chain joins TRBV7-2 to TRBJ2-5; 12 positions match TRBD1. The germline gives CDR1 SGHTA, CDR2 FQGNSA. J was trimmed by 4 bases and V by 5 bases; bases with no gene match: 5. The CDR3 is 15 amino acids. In DNA, the CDR3 is TGTGCCAGCAGCCCGGGACAGGGGGCAATAGAGACCCAGTACTTC. Translating gives CASSPGQGAIETQYF.

The rearrangement links TRBV19 to TRBJ2-5, with 8 bases lining up with TRBD1. The CDR3 is made up of 14 amino acids. Germline CDR1 is LNHDA and CDR2 is SQIVND (reference sequence). Germline trimming cut 5 bases from V and 5 bases from J; bases unmatched to any gene: 7. As DNA, the CDR3 is TGTGCCAGTAGTCGACAGGGGTTGTGGGAGACCCAGTACTTC. This gives the protein CASSRQGLWETQYF.

This sequence joins TRBV3-1 (or the pseudogene TRBV3-2) and TRBJ2-1; 11 bases fit TRBD2. Germline lookup yields CDR1 LGHDT and CDR2 YNNKEL (reference sequence). The CDR3 contains 15 residues. The V segment lost 0 bases and the J segment 9 bases; nucleotides outside the gene matches: 4. The CDR3 DNA reads TGTGCCAGCAGCCAAGATGGGCTAGCGGGGGGTGAGCAGTTCTTC. It codes for CASSQDGLAGGEQFF.

The chain joins TRBV6-6 to TRBJ2-7; tentatively, D is TRBD2 (6 bases). From germline, CDR1 is MNHNY and CDR2 SVGAGI (reference sequence). This CDR3 has 16 residues. The ends were cut back, 0 bases at V and 5 bases at J, with 17 bases in the middle. The CDR3 loop reads CASSYSSSAGNHEQYF. The CDR3 DNA follows: TGTGCCAGCAGTTACTCGTCTAGCGCAGGGAACCACGAGCAGTACTTC.

This clone was counted a few times. The gene calls are TRBV6-2 or TRBV6-3 and TRBJ1-1, with a possible D match to TRBD1 (6 bases). The V gene lost 2 bases and the J gene lost 8 bases, with 24 bases spanning the gap. The CDR3 runs 17 residues. Looked up from germline, CDR1 is MNHEY and CDR2 is SVGEGT. CDR3 nucleotides: TGTGCCAGCAGTTACACTTATTCGGCAGGGGCTGCTACGGAAGCTTTCTTT. It is translated as CASSYTYSAGAATEAFF.

The rearrangement links TRBV30 to TRBJ1-2, with D perhaps TRBD1 (6 bases). Trimming removed 0 bases from V and 8 bases from J, with 16 bases in between. The CDR3 has 14 amino acids. In germline, CDR1 is GTSNPN, CDR2 SVGIG (reference sequence). The CDR3 DNA sequence: TGTGCCTGGAGTGTCCGGCCCAGGGGCCGGGGCTACACCTTC. Its protein product is CAWSVRPRGRGYTF.

The chain is built from TRBV7-6 and TRBJ2-7; D remains unclear. V was pared by 0 bases and J by 3 bases, with 9 bases between. Germline V gene data show CDR1 as SGHVS and CDR2 as FNYEAQ. This CDR3 spans 14 amino acids. CDR3 coding DNA: TGTGCCAGCAGCTTAGCCGCAGGAAACTACGAGCAGTACTTC. Translation gives CASSLAAGNYEQYF.

CDR3 region: CASRYRDRSYNEQFF. CDR3 nucleotide sequence: TGTGCCAGCAGGTACCGGGACAGGTCCTACAATGAGCAGTTCTTC. The V and J genes are TRBV5-4 and TRBJ2-1; 8 bases are a match to TRBD1. The trim removed 5 bases at V and 1 base at J, leaving 5 bases unmatched. CDR3 length: 15 amino acids. The germline CDR1 and CDR2 sequences are SGHNT and YYREEE (reference sequence).

The chain joins TRBV6-6 to TRBJ2-7; TRBD1 is a possible D gene (6 bases). The CDR3 is 15 amino acids. Germline CDR1 MNHNY, CDR2 SVGAGI (reference sequence). V was cut by 6 bases and J by 0 bases, with 15 bases left in between. The CDR3 DNA follows: TGTGCCAGCAGCCCTGGACAGAAGGGCTCCTACGAGCAGTACTTC. Residues: CASSPGQKGSYEQYF.

The chain is built from TRBV4-2 and TRBJ1-2; TRBD1 matches 9 bases. Trimming took 5 bases from V and 0 from J; bases not matched to a gene: 4. This CDR3 contains 15 residues. Germline-derived CDR1 and CDR2 are LGHNA and YNFKEQ. The CDR3 region has the DNA TGTGCCAGCAGCTCCAGGGACAGGGCTAACTATGGCTACACCTTC. Amino acid sequence: CASSSRDRANYGYTF.